Each of the 12 T cell receptor beta chains below was sequenced from the same sample in a study of tumor-infiltrating lymphocytes in primary liver carcinoma. TCR beta cDNA came from about 500 ng total RNA, primed with a constant-region primer. Slightly modified ARM-PCR, run as three nested multiplex PCR rounds, produced the TCR beta libraries. Both of the initial two PCR rounds ran for about 11 cycles and employed TRBV1-TRBV30 forward primers alongside a C-beta reverse primer. Each CDR3 protein is one row after TCRdb ran MiXCR on the multiplex PCR reads. The table shows 70,000 to 95,000 distinct CDR3 sequences, with roughly 69% occurring only once. Both RNA and DNA were isolated together from around 20-30 mg of bulk tissue that had not been sorted. The sample comprised liver tumor tissue from sampling region 4. Subset specified: tumor region T4, right-lateral pole. These receptor sequences come from a man in his forties or fifties with primary liver carcinoma and hepatitis B virus infection.

For this clonotype: The junction differs from germline at one of its ends, possibly a read error. This chain connects TRBV6-6 to TRBJ2-1; weak D call: TRBD2 (5 bases). Germline V gives CDR1 MNHNY, CDR2 SVGAGI (reference sequence). The CDR3 covers 14 residues. The DNA of the CDR3 is TGTGTCAGCAGTTACGGCAGGAGAGCGGTTGAGCAGTTCTTC. Its translation is CVSSYGRRAVEQFF.

Comment on this clonotype: The CDR3 does not close with the conserved phenylalanine or tryptophan, likely indicating a read error. It is unclear where the CDR3 begins or ends on the DNA, so no DNA is shown, and the CDR3 is as TCRdb lists it. This chain connects TRBV5-4 to TRBJ2-7. The CDR3 length is 14 residues, termini included. Germline-derived CDR1 and CDR2 are SGHNT and YYREEE (reference sequence). The CDR3 sequence is CASSPPSNPYEHYS.

On this clonotype itself: One end of the junction varies from germline; a read error may be responsible. This chain joins TRBV6-5 and TRBJ1-6; no clear D. Germline V lookup: CDR1 MNHEY, CDR2 SVGAGI. This CDR3 is 13 amino acids long. CDR3: CASRTWYNSPLHF. In DNA, the CDR3 is TGTGCCAGCAGGACTTGGTACAATTCACCTCTCCACTTT.

This clonotype occurred once. A read error is possible here, since a much larger clone lies one base away. V usage is TRBV7-2 and J usage is TRBJ2-2; maybe TRBD2 (5 bases). Germline V gives CDR1 SGHTA, CDR2 FQGNSA. V was shortened by 3 bases and J by 1 base, with 9 bases between the two germline ends. The CDR3 spans 15 residues. Here the CDR3 reads CTSSFDGVNTGELFF. In DNA, the CDR3 is TGTACCAGCAGCTTCGACGGGGTGAACACCGGGGAGCTGTTTTTT.

As concerns this clonotype: Since the CDR3 does not end with the conserved phenylalanine or tryptophan, this likely comes from a read error. It is unclear where the CDR3 begins or ends on the DNA, so no DNA is shown, and the CDR3 is as TCRdb lists it. J is TRBJ2-7 and V is TRBV29-1; the table calls TRBD2, which could not be checked here. From its first to its last residue, the CDR3 has 14 amino acids. Germline V gives CDR1 SQVTM, CDR2 ANQGSEA. CDR3 residues: CSVDRSSGSGEQYS.

This clonotype was seen ten or more times. This sequence joins TRBV6-1 and TRBJ2-4; D remains unclear. The V and J ends lost 2 bases and 6 bases respectively, with 11 bases between them. This CDR3 contains 14 residues. Germline V gives CDR1 MNHNS, CDR2 SASEGT. The CDR3 sequence: CASSELRDTNIQYF. DNA for the CDR3: TGTGCCAGCAGTGAATTAAGGGATACAAACATTCAGTACTTC.

This clonotype was detected a few times. The germline gene is not matched at one end of the junction; a read error may be the cause. The chain couples TRBV10-3 to TRBJ2-5; D call uncertain. CDR1 and CDR2 (germline): ENHRY, SYGVKD. This CDR3 contains 13 residues. The CDR3 here is CAIGDIGQETQYF. CDR3 sequence (DNA): TGTGCCATCGGTGATATCGGACAAGAGACCCAGTACTTC.

With regard to this clonotype: The junction differs from germline at one of its ends, possibly a read error. This sequence joins TRBV6-6 and TRBJ2-3; 9 bases align to TRBD2. Germline lookup yields CDR1 MNHNY and CDR2 SVGAGI (reference sequence). CDR3 length: 15 amino acids. This CDR3 reads CASSYSGSGIDAQYF. Written as DNA, the CDR3 is TGTGCCAGCAGTTATAGCGGGAGCGGGATAGATGCGCAGTATTTT.

A word on this clonotype: A read error may account for a junction end that differs from germline. V is TRBV4-1 and J is TRBJ1-5, with D tentatively TRBD1 (5 bases). CDR1 MGHRA and CDR2 YSYEKL come from the germline V gene. The CDR3 is 15 amino acids. CDR3: CASSQQGGDNQSQHF. CDR3 nucleotide sequence: TGCGCCAGCAGCCAACAGGGAGGCGACAATCAGTCCCAGCATTTT.

A note on this clonotype: A much more abundant neighbour one base away suggests this may be a read error. CDR3 in DNA: TGTGTCAGCAGCTTGGGGGGAAACACCATATATTTT. It codes for CVSSLGGNTIYF. The rearrangement links TRBV11-2 to TRBJ1-3, with D uncertain. This CDR3 comprises 12 residues. The germline V gene has CDR1 SGHAT and CDR2 FQNNGV.

Concerning this clonotype: An end of the junction does not agree with germline; a read error may underlie this. The V and J genes are TRBV14 and TRBJ2-5; no clear D. This CDR3 region has 13 residues. Germline CDR1 SGHDN, CDR2 FVKESK. The CDR3 sequence is CGSSLRLQETPYF. The CDR3, as DNA: TGTGGCAGCAGCCTCCGACTTCAAGAGACCCCGTACTTC.

Comments on this clonotype: Its ends do not fully match the called genes, so a read error is possible. The rearrangement links TRBV5-4 to TRBJ2-7; D tentatively reads TRBD1 or TRBD2 (5 bases each). The length of the CDR3 is 13 residues. The germline CDR1 and CDR2 sequences are SGHNT and YYREEE (reference sequence). CDR3: CANSFGTTYKQYF. For the CDR3, the DNA is TGTGCCAACAGCTTCGGGACCACCTACAAGCAGTACTTC.